The 14 T cell receptor beta chains in this list originate from one sample, sequenced in a study of T cell responses to AZD1222 COVID-19 vaccine. Using immunoSEQ multiplex PCR, the repertoire was profiled, and TCRdb retains in-frame clones only, with some absent. The table has over 150,000 clones, roughly 88% seen once. The source material was peripheral blood, sampled 28 days after the second AZD1222 dose. These receptors were taken from an adult who received the AZD1222 COVID-19 vaccine.

This clone has only one observation. The chain has TRBV10-1 and TRBJ2-2, with D perhaps given as TRBD1 or TRBD2 (6 bases each). V lost 6 bases and J lost 3, with 14 bases in between. The CDR3 has 15 residues. CDR1 and CDR2 from the germline V gene are WNHNN and SYGVQD (reference sequence). The DNA of the CDR3 is TGCGCCAGCAGGGAGGGCAGGGGATACACCGGGGAGCTGTTTTTT. As protein: CASREGRGYTGELFF.

The CDR3 coding sequence is TGTGCCAGCAGCTTCTCGTGGGAAGAGACCCAGTACTTC. This sequence encodes CASSFSWEETQYF. The V and J genes are TRBV7-9 and TRBJ2-5, with D hard to call. V was shortened by 3 bases and J by 3 bases, with 8 bases between the two germline ends. The CDR3 consists of 13 residues. Germline V lookup: CDR1 SEHNR, CDR2 FQNEAQ (reference sequence).

The CDR3 region is CASSPRTGASGGEAFF. The CDR3 region has the DNA TGTGCCAGTAGTCCCCGGACAGGGGCGAGCGGTGGTGAAGCTTTCTTT. The chain links TRBV19 to TRBJ1-1; the match to TRBD1 covers 9 bases. J was trimmed by 7 bases and V by 5 bases; bases with no gene match: 14. From germline, CDR1 is LNHDA and CDR2 SQIVND (reference sequence). The CDR3 contains 16 residues.

The V gene is TRBV9, the J gene TRBJ1-2; D possibly corresponds to TRBD1 (6 bases). The germline V gene has CDR1 SGDLS and CDR2 YYNGEE. The CDR3 length is 15 residues. V shed 3 bases and J shed 6 bases, with 18 bases lying between them. The chain's CDR3 is CASSDPSRQADGYTF. The CDR3 DNA reads as TGTGCCAGCAGCGACCCCTCCCGACAGGCGGATGGCTACACCTTC.

The V and J genes are TRBV5-6 and TRBJ1-3; the match to TRBD1 covers 7 bases. The CDR3 consists of 14 residues. CDR1 SGHDT and CDR2 YYEEEE come from the germline V gene. Losses at the gene ends were 2 bases for V and 4 bases for J; bases not matched to a gene: 3. The CDR3 DNA reads TGTGCCAGCAGCTTATGGGACAGAGGAAACACCATATATTTT. This gives the protein CASSLWDRGNTIYF.

The V call is TRBV7-9, the J call TRBJ2-2; no reliable D call. The germline CDR1 and CDR2 sequences are SEHNR and FQNEAQ (reference sequence). Trimming pared 3 bases from V and 0 bases from J, leaving 5 bases between. The CDR3 is 14 residues long. The CDR3 DNA reads as TGTGCCAGCAGCTTTCAACCGAACACCGGGGAGCTGTTTTTT. Protein: CASSFQPNTGELFF. The variable domain in full, with the rest retrieved from reference TRBV7-9 and TRBJ2-2, is DTGVSQNPRHKITKRGQNVTFRCDPISEHNRLYWYRQTLGQGPEFLTYFQNEAQLEKSRLLSDRFSAERPKGSFSTLEIQRTEQGDSAMYLCASSFQPNTGELFFGEGSRLTVL.

The chain employs TRBV6-5 and TRBJ1-6; the match to TRBD1 covers 9 bases. The germline V gene has CDR1 MNHEY and CDR2 SVGAGI. J was trimmed by 9 bases and V by 8 bases; bases with no gene match: 11. This CDR3 is 15 amino acids long. CDR3 sequence (DNA): TGTGCCAGCGAAAAGGACAGGGGAACTAGTTCACCCCTCCACTTT. Protein product: CASEKDRGTSSPLHF.

The rearrangement links TRBV6-6 to TRBJ1-5; perhaps TRBD1 as D (6 bases). Germline V gene lookup returns CDR1 MNHNY and CDR2 SVGAGI (reference sequence). This CDR3 is 13 amino acids long. V shed 10 bases and J shed 0 bases, with 10 bases lying between them. The CDR3 coding sequence is TGTGCCATGGGGGCGCTTAGCAATCAGCCCCAGCATTTT. Amino acid sequence: CAMGALSNQPQHF.

The chain is built from TRBV5-1 and TRBJ2-7; a possible D gene is TRBD1 (6 bases). Germline CDR1 SGHRS, CDR2 YFSETQ. This CDR3 has 16 residues. Trimming took 3 bases from V and 0 from J, leaving 16 bases between them. The CDR3 here is CASSWVTGMNSYEQYF. The DNA for the CDR3 is TGCGCCAGCAGCTGGGTGACAGGAATGAACTCCTACGAGCAGTACTTC.

The gene calls are TRBV6-5 and TRBJ2-5, with 10 nucleotides matching TRBD2. CDR3 size: 12 residues. Looked up from germline, CDR1 is MNHEY and CDR2 is SVGAGI. Trimming cost V 6 bases and J 5 bases; bases outside gene matches: 0. CDR3: CASRGLAETQYF. CDR3 DNA sequence: TGTGCCAGCAGGGGACTAGCGGAGACCCAGTACTTC.

Points on this clone: Other DNA sequences in the sample encode the same CDR3. This chain links TRBV19 with TRBJ1-1, with D unclear. Germline CDR1 LNHDA, CDR2 SQIVND (reference sequence). Trimming stripped 5 bases from V and 0 bases from J, with 7 bases between. The CDR3 contains 13 residues. CDR3: CASSPRLNTEAFF. The CDR3 nucleotides are TGTGCCAGTAGTCCAAGACTGAACACTGAAGCTTTCTTT.

The chain joins TRBV6-2 or TRBV6-3 to TRBJ1-2; tentatively, D is TRBD1 (5 bases). Germline V gives CDR1 MNHEY, CDR2 SVGEGT. The CDR3 has 15 residues. The V end lost 2 bases, the J end lost 4 bases, and 14 bases lay between the germline ends. The CDR3 loop is CASSYSLHGGYGYTF. The CDR3 coding sequence is TGTGCCAGCAGTTACAGTCTACACGGGGGCTATGGCTACACCTTC.

V gene TRBV6-5 combines with J gene TRBJ2-7; 13 bases fit TRBD2. Trimming took 6 bases from V and 7 from J; bases not matched to a gene: 6. Germline values: CDR1 MNHEY, CDR2 SVGAGI. This CDR3 is built from 14 residues. CDR3 DNA: TGTGCCAGCAGGGGACTAGCGGGGCTCCGGGAGCAGTACTTC. Amino acid sequence: CASRGLAGLREQYF.

The chain couples TRBV6-1 to TRBJ1-5; 7 nucleotides align to TRBD1. Germline loops: CDR1 MNHNS, CDR2 SASEGT. The CDR3 consists of 15 residues. V trimming: 2 bases; J trimming: 3 bases; junction bases outside the gene matches: 4. The CDR3 sequence is CASSELTGINQPQHF. CDR3 nucleotides: TGTGCCAGCAGTGAACTGACAGGGATCAATCAGCCCCAGCATTTT.